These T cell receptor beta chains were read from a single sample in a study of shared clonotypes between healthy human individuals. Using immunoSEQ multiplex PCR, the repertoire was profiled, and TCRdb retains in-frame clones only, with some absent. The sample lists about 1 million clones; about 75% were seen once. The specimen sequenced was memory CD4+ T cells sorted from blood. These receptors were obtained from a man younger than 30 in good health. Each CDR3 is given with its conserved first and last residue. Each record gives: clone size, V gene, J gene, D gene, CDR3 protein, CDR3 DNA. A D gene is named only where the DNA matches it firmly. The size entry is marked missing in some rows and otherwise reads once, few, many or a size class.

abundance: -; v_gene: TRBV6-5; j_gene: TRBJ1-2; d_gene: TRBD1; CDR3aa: CASRLSGGKQGYTF; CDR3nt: TGTGCCAGCAGGCTTTCAGGGGGAAAACAAGGCTACACCTTC
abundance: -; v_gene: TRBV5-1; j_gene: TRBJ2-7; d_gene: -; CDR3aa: CASSPAATLRQDPYEQYF; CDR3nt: TGCGCCAGCAGTCCCGCCGCAACATTACGACAGGACCCCTACGAGCAGTACTTC
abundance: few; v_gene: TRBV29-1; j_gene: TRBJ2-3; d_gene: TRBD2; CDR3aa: CSVSTSGGSTDTQYF; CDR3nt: TGCAGCGTTTCCACTAGCGGGGGTAGCACAGATACGCAGTATTTT
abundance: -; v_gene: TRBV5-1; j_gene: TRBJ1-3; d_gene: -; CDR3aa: CASSLGGGGNTIYF; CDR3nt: TGCGCCAGCAGCTTGGGGGGAGGAGGAAACACCATATATTTT
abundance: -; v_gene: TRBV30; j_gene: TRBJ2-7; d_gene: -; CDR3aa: CALETVSYEQYF; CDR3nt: TGTGCCTTAGAGACTGTCTCCTACGAGCAGTACTTC
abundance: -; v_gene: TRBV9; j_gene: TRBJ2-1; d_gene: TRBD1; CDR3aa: CASSVFGSRPGQAYNEQFF; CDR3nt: TGTGCCAGCAGCGTTTTCGGCTCCCGACCGGGACAGGCATACAATGAGCAGTTCTTC
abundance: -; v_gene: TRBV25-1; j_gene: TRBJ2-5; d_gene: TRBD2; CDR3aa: CASSGVTSLAETQYF; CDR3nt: TGTGCCAGCAGCGGGGTGACTAGCTTGGCAGAGACCCAGTACTTC
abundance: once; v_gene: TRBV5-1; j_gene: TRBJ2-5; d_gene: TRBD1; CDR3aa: CASTRDSPEETQYF; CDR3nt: TGCGCCAGCACCAGGGACAGCCCAGAAGAGACCCAGTACTTC
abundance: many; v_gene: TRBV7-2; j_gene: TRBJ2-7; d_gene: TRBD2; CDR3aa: CASSLLAGVSGEQYF; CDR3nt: TGTGCCAGCAGCTTACTAGCGGGAGTCTCCGGCGAGCAGTACTTC
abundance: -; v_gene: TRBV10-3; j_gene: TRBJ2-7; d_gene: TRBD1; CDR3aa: CAISESGQGFYEQYF; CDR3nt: TGTGCCATCAGTGAGTCGGGACAGGGTTTCTACGAGCAGTACTTC
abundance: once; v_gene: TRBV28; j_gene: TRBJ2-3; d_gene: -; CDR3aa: CASTRPGEDTQYF; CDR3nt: TGTGCCAGCACCCGCCCAGGGGAGGATACGCAGTATTTT
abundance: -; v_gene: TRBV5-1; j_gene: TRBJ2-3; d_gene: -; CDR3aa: CASRSEGDTQYF; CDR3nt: TGCGCCAGCAGGTCAGAGGGGGATACGCAGTATTTT
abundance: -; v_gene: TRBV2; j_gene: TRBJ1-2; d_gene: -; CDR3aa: CASSGTANYGYTF; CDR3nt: TGTGCCAGCAGTGGTACGGCGAACTATGGCTACACCTTC
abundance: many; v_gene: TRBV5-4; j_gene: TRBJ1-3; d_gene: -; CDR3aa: CASSLETAVTKNGNTIYF; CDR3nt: TGTGCCAGCAGCCTCGAGACAGCCGTAACGAAAAATGGAAACACCATATATTTT
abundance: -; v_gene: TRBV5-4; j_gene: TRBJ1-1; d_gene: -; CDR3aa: CASSLPGAMNTEAFF; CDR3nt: TGTGCCAGCAGCTTGCCGGGGGCCATGAACACTGAAGCTTTCTTT
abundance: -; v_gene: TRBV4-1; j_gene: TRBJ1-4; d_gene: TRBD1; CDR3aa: CASSQGTGGATNEKLFF; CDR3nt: TGCGCCAGCAGCCAAGGGACAGGGGGAGCAACTAATGAAAAACTGTTTTTT
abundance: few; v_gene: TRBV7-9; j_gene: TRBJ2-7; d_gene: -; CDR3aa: CASSSRTEFYEQYF; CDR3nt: TGTGCCAGCAGCTCCCGGACAGAGTTCTACGAGCAGTACTTC
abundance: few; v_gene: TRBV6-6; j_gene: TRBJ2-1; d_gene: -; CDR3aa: CASTGSSDEQFF; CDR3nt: TGTGCCAGCACCGGATCTAGCGATGAGCAGTTCTTC
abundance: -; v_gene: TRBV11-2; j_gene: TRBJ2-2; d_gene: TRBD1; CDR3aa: CASSPDRANTGELFF; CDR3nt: TGTGCCAGCAGCCCGGACAGGGCAAACACCGGGGAGCTGTTTTTT
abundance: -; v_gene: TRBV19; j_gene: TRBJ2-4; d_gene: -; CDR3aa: CASSPRDPAKNIQYF; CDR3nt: TGTGCCAGTAGCCCCAGGGATCCAGCCAAAAACATTCAGTACTTC
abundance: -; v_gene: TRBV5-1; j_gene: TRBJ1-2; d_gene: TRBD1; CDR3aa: CASTMDRDFYGYTF; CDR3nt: TGCGCCAGCACCATGGACAGGGACTTCTATGGCTACACCTTC